Listed here are 12 T cell receptor beta chains from one sample, sequenced in a study of patients and donors after allogeneic stem cell transplantation. TCRdb reprocessed the RT-PCR reads via MiXCR and lists one record per CDR3 protein. Of about 960,000 distinct CDR3 sequences listed, roughly 18% were seen once; the top ten hold 6%. The specimen was blood, either unsorted or a sorted T cell fraction (not recorded which). The receptors here all came from a human donor who was either an allogeneic HSCT recipient or a stem cell or donor lymphocyte infusion donor (not recorded which). It is not recorded whose cells these are; they may come from a transplant donor.

The rearrangement joins TRBV27 to TRBJ2-7, with D possibly matching TRBD1 (5 bases). V gave up 6 bases and J gave up 3 bases, with 12 bases separating them. Germline CDR1 and CDR2: MNHEY and SMNVEV (reference sequence). CDR3 length: 13 residues. This CDR3 reads CASSPDTHYEQYF. CDR3 in DNA: TGTGCCAGCAGCCCGGACACCCACTACGAGCAGTACTTC.

The chain recombines TRBV15 with TRBJ1-1, with 11 positions matching TRBD1. The J segment lost 3 bases and the V segment lost 4 bases, leaving 4 bases of the junction unmatched. The CDR3 loop spans 15 amino acids. CDR1 LNHNV and CDR2 YYDKDF come from the germline V gene (reference sequence). The CDR3 here is CATSKDRGLYTEAFF. CDR3 bases: TGTGCCACCAGCAAGGACAGGGGGCTTTACACTGAAGCTTTCTTT.

This clonotype was detected only a few times. This chain's CDR3 is CSASILAGDTDTQYF. Written as DNA, the CDR3 is TGCAGTGCTAGTATCCTAGCGGGAGACACAGATACGCAGTATTTT. This rearrangement joins TRBV20-1 to TRBJ2-3, with TRBD2 matching 10 bases. This CDR3 has 15 residues. CDR1 DFQATT and CDR2 SNEGSKA come from the germline V gene (reference sequence). After removal of 3 bases from V and 2 bases from J, the junction contained 5 bases not matched to a gene.

This chain links TRBV7-6 with TRBJ2-7, with 9 bases identical to TRBD2. Trimming took 6 bases from V and 4 from J; bases not matched to a gene: 7. Germline V gives CDR1 SGHVS, CDR2 FNYEAQ. CDR3 length: 14 residues. The CDR3 bases are TGTGCCAGCAGTAGCGGGGGCTTTATATACGAGCAGTACTTC. This sequence encodes CASSSGGFIYEQYF.

The genes are TRBV14 and TRBJ1-1; D uncertain. Trimming shortened V by 4 bases and J by 5 bases, and 11 bases separated the two germline ends. The V gene's germline CDR1 is SGHDN and CDR2 FVKESK. The CDR3 runs to 13 residues. CDR3 DNA sequence: TGTGCCAGCAGCCGAACCCGAGGGACTGAAGCTTTCTTT. Translating gives CASSRTRGTEAFF.

There are many counts of this clonotype. V is TRBV7-9 and J is TRBJ2-1; D unresolved. Trimming removed 3 bases from V and 4 bases from J, with 7 bases in between. Germline CDR1 and CDR2: SEHNR and FQNEAQ (reference sequence). The CDR3 contains 13 residues. This CDR3 reads CASSLYGYNEQFF. DNA for the CDR3: TGTGCCAGCAGCTTGTACGGTTACAATGAGCAGTTCTTC.

The CDR3 loop is CASSYGGAGGPDTQYF. CDR3 bases: TGTGCCAGCAGCTATGGCGGGGCGGGAGGTCCAGATACGCAGTATTTT. The rearrangement joins TRBV5-6 to TRBJ2-3; 8 bases are a match to TRBD2. There are 16 residues in the CDR3. CDR1 and CDR2 (germline): SGHDT, YYEEEE. V lost 3 bases to trimming and J lost 4 bases; unmatched junction nucleotides: 10.

This clonotype has just a few counts. The V call is TRBV20-1, the J call TRBJ2-3, with D possibly matching TRBD2 (6 bases). Per germline, CDR1 DFQATT and CDR2 SNEGSKA (reference sequence). The germline V and J ends were trimmed by 3 bases and 1 base, with 8 bases remaining between them. This CDR3 comprises 13 residues. The CDR3 bases are TGCAGTGCTAGGTGGGAGGGCACAGATACGCAGTATTTT. It translates to CSARWEGTDTQYF.

This clonotype was counted a few times. The chain has TRBV7-3 and TRBJ1-2; 8 nucleotides agree with TRBD1. V lost 2 bases, J lost 13 bases, and 12 bases stayed unmatched. Germline V lookup: CDR1 SGHTA, CDR2 FQGTGA. This CDR3 region has 14 residues. DNA for the CDR3: TGTGCCAGCAGCTTAGACACCAGGGGGCTTTGGATCACCTTC. Translated: CASSLDTRGLWITF.

This clonotype was seen only once. V is TRBV10-3 and J is TRBJ2-3; D might be TRBD2 (7 bases). The CDR3 sequence is 13 residues long. With 11 bases removed from V and 1 base from J, the gap between germline ends came to 13 bases. CDR1 is ENHRY, CDR2 SYGVKD, per germline. The chain's CDR3 is CAVGRGGTDTQYF. Here the CDR3 DNA reads TGTGCCGTTGGGAGGGGGGGCACAGATACGCAGTATTTT.

V is TRBV6-5 and J is TRBJ2-7, with 7 nucleotides matching TRBD1. The CDR3 length is 14 residues. The germline V gene encodes CDR1 MNHEY and CDR2 SVGAGI. V lost 4 bases, J lost 3 bases, and 6 bases stayed unmatched. CDR3 DNA: TGTGCCAGCAGTTCCATGACAGGGCTCTACGAGCAGTACTTC. This encodes CASSSMTGLYEQYF.

This clonotype turned up a few times. The chain couples TRBV29-1 to TRBJ2-1, with TRBD2 matching over 13 bases. CDR1 and CDR2 from the germline V gene are SQVTM and ANQGSEA. The CDR3 sequence is 18 residues long. V shed 6 bases and J 0 bases; nucleotides not matched to a gene: 11. The CDR3 here is CSVRPGLAGLSSYNEQFF. CDR3 DNA: TGCAGCGTACGACCGGGACTAGCGGGACTGAGCTCCTACAATGAGCAGTTCTTC.